The 22 T cell receptor beta chains listed next were all sequenced from one sample in a study of monozygotic twins with inflammatory bowel disease (dated 2019 in TCRdb). Library construction relied on 5' RACE. TCRdb shows the sequencer as Illumina HiSeq 2500. Each entry corresponds to one CDR3 protein sequence from reads that TCRdb reprocessed, and DNA is not given. The sample has about 160,000 distinct CDR3 sequences on record. The ten most abundant clones make up 2% to 3% of the sample. Sequenced input: blood. The receptor set was obtained from a human donor with ulcerative colitis or Crohn's disease, or a healthy co-twin of an affected twin (not recorded which).

CDR3 loop: CASSTWTSGGYNEQFF. The rearrangement joins TRBV7-9 to TRBJ2-1; checking the TCRdb D call of TRBD2 is not possible without DNA. This CDR3 region has 16 residues. Germline-derived CDR1 and CDR2 are SEHNR and FQNEAQ (reference sequence).

J is TRBJ2-2 and V is TRBV27. CDR3 length: 15 residues. CDR1 is MNHEY, CDR2 SMNVEV, per germline (reference sequence). This CDR3 is CASSLSDENTGELFF.

The CDR3 reads CASSSGGGDTEAFF. The rearrangement joins TRBV7-3 to TRBJ1-1. The germline V gene encodes CDR1 SGHTA and CDR2 FQGTGA. The CDR3 totals 14 residues.

The chain couples TRBV5-4 to TRBJ2-7; no DNA is available, so the TRBD1 call from TCRdb remains unchecked. Looked up from germline, CDR1 is SGHNT and CDR2 is YYREEE (reference sequence). This CDR3 is 15 amino acids long. CDR3 protein: CASSFGGTESYEQYF.

The V and J genes are TRBV7-8 and TRBJ2-2; TCRdb gives TRBD2 as the D gene, but with no DNA this cannot be confirmed. The CDR3 consists of 17 residues. Germline V lookup: CDR1 SGHVS, CDR2 FQNEAQ. The CDR3 sequence is CASSLAGLAENTGELFF.

This chain links TRBV7-8 with TRBJ1-5; the D call of TRBD1 rests on TCRdb alone, since no DNA is present to check it. This CDR3 is built from 17 residues. Germline assignment: CDR1 SGHVS and CDR2 FQNEAQ. The CDR3 protein is CASSPGTEDYSNQPQHF. Based on the CDR3 plus reference TRBV7-8 and TRBJ1-5, the full variable domain is GAGVSQSPRYKVAKRGQDVALRCDPISGHVSLFWYQQALGQGPEFLTYFQNEAQLDKSGLPSDRFFAERPEGSVSTLKIQRTQQEDSAVYLCASSPGTEDYSNQPQHFGDGTRLSIL.

V is TRBV6-1 and J is TRBJ2-5; TCRdb lists TRBD1, though no DNA is available to test this call. The length of the CDR3 is 14 residues. Germline V CDR1 and CDR2: MNHNS, SASEGT. The CDR3 loop reads CASSETGLEETQYF.

The rearrangement uses TRBV5-5 and TRBJ1-1; the D call of TRBD1 rests on TCRdb alone, since no DNA is present to check it. CDR3 length equals 15 residues. The germline V gene encodes CDR1 SGHKS and CDR2 YYEKEE (reference sequence). CDR3 loop: CASSRVGRTDTEAFF.

The rearrangement uses TRBV28 and TRBJ1-5; TCRdb's assignment of TRBD1 cannot be checked, as there is no DNA. The CDR3 length is 15 residues. CDR1 and CDR2 from the germline V gene are MDHEN and SYDVKM. CDR3 loop: CASRPQGAGGQPQHF.

The J gene is TRBJ2-2, the V gene TRBV5-1; TCRdb proposes TRBD2, but this gene call is untestable without DNA. The germline gives CDR1 SGHRS, CDR2 YFSETQ. This CDR3 contains 16 residues. The CDR3 sequence is CASSPRDSGAAGELFF.

The V call is TRBV7-2, the J call TRBJ2-7; the TRBD2 assignment by TCRdb is unverifiable without DNA. The CDR3 sequence is 15 residues long. Per germline, CDR1 SGHTA and CDR2 FQGNSA. CDR3 loop: CASSTSGRASYEQYF. Full variable domain (missing parts from reference TRBV7-2 and TRBJ2-7): GAGVSQSPSNKVTEKGKDVELRCDPISGHTALYWYRQSLGQGLEFLIYFQGNSAPDKSGLPSDRFSAERTGGSVSTLTIQRTQQEDSAVYLCASSTSGRASYEQYFGPGTRLTVT.

V usage is TRBV4-3 and J usage is TRBJ2-7; TCRdb indicates TRBD1, and absent DNA this call remains unverified. The CDR3 is 15 residues long. From germline, CDR1 is LGHNA and CDR2 YSLEER. The CDR3 reads CASSQARDRVSEQYF.

The rearrangement links TRBV20-1 to TRBJ2-7. This CDR3 is 15 amino acids long. From germline, CDR1 is DFQATT and CDR2 SNEGSKA (reference sequence). CDR3: CSARDSQGTAYEQYF.

The genes are TRBV20-1 and TRBJ2-3; TCRdb outputs TRBD2, but without DNA this stays unchecked. Germline V lookup: CDR1 DFQATT, CDR2 SNEGSKA (reference sequence). This CDR3 region has 16 residues. CDR3 loop: CSARVEKGLNTDTQYF.

The J gene is TRBJ2-7, the V gene TRBV9. The CDR3 spans 12 residues. Germline-derived CDR1 and CDR2 are SGDLS and YYNGEE. The CDR3 is CASGALSYEQYF.

The gene calls are TRBV20-1 and TRBJ2-3. The germline V gene encodes CDR1 DFQATT and CDR2 SNEGSKA (reference sequence). The CDR3 consists of 13 residues. The CDR3 sequence is CSASVPSTDTQYF.

This chain links TRBV20-1 with TRBJ2-5; the TCRdb call, TRBD2, lacks DNA for checking. The CDR3 consists of 13 residues. Germline CDR1 DFQATT, CDR2 SNEGSKA (reference sequence). The CDR3 region is CSARRLAQETQYF.

This rearrangement joins TRBV6-5 to TRBJ1-1; there is no DNA to check the TCRdb D call of TRBD1. Germline CDR1 MNHEY, CDR2 SVGAGI. This CDR3 contains 11 residues. The CDR3 is CASRTGGEAFF.

The rearrangement joins TRBV9 to TRBJ1-2. This CDR3 has 16 amino acids. Germline V gene sequence: CDR1 SGDLS, CDR2 YYNGEE. The CDR3 region is CASSERWTGSIYGYTF.

The rearrangement joins TRBV28 to TRBJ2-1. Germline-derived CDR1 and CDR2 are MDHEN and SYDVKM. This CDR3 spans 15 amino acids. The CDR3 spells CASSLLGGTYNEQFF.

The V call is TRBV7-9, the J call TRBJ2-1; absent DNA, TCRdb's TRBD2 call cannot be checked. This CDR3 contains 15 residues. Germline V CDR1 and CDR2: SEHNR, FQNEAQ (reference sequence). The CDR3 protein is CASSLGLRRYNEQFF. The whole variable domain, remainder taken from reference TRBV7-9 and TRBJ2-1, is DTGVSQNPRHKITKRGQNVTFRCDPISEHNRLYWYRQTLGQGPEFLTYFQNEAQLEKSRLLSDRFSAERPKGSFSTLEIQRTEQGDSAMYLCASSLGLRRYNEQFFGPGTRLTVL.

The rearrangement uses TRBV19 and TRBJ1-1; TCRdb lists TRBD1, though no DNA is available to test this call. Germline CDR1 and CDR2: LNHDA and SQIVND (reference sequence). The CDR3 extends over 14 amino acids. This CDR3 reads CASSRDRENTEAFF. Based on the CDR3 plus reference TRBV19 and TRBJ1-1, the full variable domain is DGGITQSPKYLFRKEGQNVTLSCEQNLNHDAMYWYRQDPGQGLRLIYYSQIVNDFQKGDIAEGYSVSREKKESFPLTVTSAQKNPTAFYLCASSRDRENTEAFFGQGTRLTVV.